This T cell receptor (beta chain) was sequenced during a study of blood T cell repertoires in COVID-19 (dated by TCRdb to the early 2020s). Regarding the study in general: Collaborator samples came from the United States, Italy and Spain and covered acute and convalescent phases of COVID-19. The material from the prospective study consisted of cDNA or gDNA derived from T cells, B-cell-depleted T cells, or PBMCs. The dataset comprised deeply sampled blood TCRbeta repertoires from subjects exposed to, actively infected with, or recovered from COVID-19. The repertoires were released in a freely available public database meant as a resource for research on the immune response to SARS-CoV-2. The samples were drawn from the first 160 participants of the ongoing ImmuneRACE study and from 1,200 or so subjects provided by 6 global collaborators. Nearly every sample came with metadata listing a de-identified subject ID, COVID-19 status, age in years and sex. HLA class I and class II types, where available, came from metadata supplied by the sample provider rather than from assay-based typing.

As for this clone: Its antigen is unknown. Qualities for individual bases were not recorded, and no much larger clone is one base off.

In the germline V gene, CDR1 corresponds to SGHAT and CDR2 to FQNNGV. The CDR3 holds 16 amino acids from the cysteine to the phenylalanine. The DNA shown is the 48-base CDR3, in frame from base 1. Relative to germline, V is missing 4 bases and J is missing 0 bases, with 3 bases of the junction outside any gene match. TCRbeta CDR3 regions were amplified from genomic DNA by means of the immunoSEQ Assay, a bias-controlled multiplex PCR. The source study handled its data this way. The number of nucleated cells in each sample was estimated by amplification of reference gene primers within the assay. To quantify the absolute abundance of each unique TCRbeta CDR3 rearrangement, sequence reads were collapsed and filtered. For each sample, productive Simpson clonality was calculated by taking the square root of Simpson's diversity index across productive rearrangements. TCRdb retrieved this table from immuneACCESS and kept in-frame rearrangements only. Not all clones are present; in checked studies, unresolved V genes account for under half, and no reason is known for the remainder. That table furnishes V, J and clone size, whereas the DNA furnished D and trimming. Across this sample there are about 270,000 clones, with about nine tenths seen only once. Clones ranked in the top ten supply 1.5% to 2% of the sample.

Points the paper makes about the study in general: The quantity of clinical and demographic metadata differed by source and by participant and was supplied without curation.

Enrolling through a virtual design, the prospective study's participants ranged in age from roughly 18 to 89 years and lived across roughly 24 United States geographic areas. To assign participants to cohorts, the prospective study relied on clinical history that participants themselves reported in a screening survey and a study questionnaire. ImmuneRACE Cohort 3 recovered participants were defined by two consecutive negative NP/OP PCR tests, healthcare professional clearance, or symptom resolution. In the prospective study, whole blood, serum and a nasopharyngeal or oropharyngeal swab were collected from each participant by mobile phlebotomists. Participants in the prospective study had the option to provide additional blood draws and questionnaires over a roughly two-month period. Before DNA extraction, prospective study blood samples were shipped either frozen or at room temperature.

The TCR comes from an older woman who had recovered from COVID-19. The V and J segments used are TRBV11-2 and TRBJ2-3; 11 bases in the middle match TRBD2. Material: PBMCs or T cells enriched from blood (not recorded which). The DNA is TGTGCCAGCAGCTCTCGACTAGCGGGGAGCACAGATACGCAGTATTTT. Translated, this is CASSSRLAGSTDTQYF.